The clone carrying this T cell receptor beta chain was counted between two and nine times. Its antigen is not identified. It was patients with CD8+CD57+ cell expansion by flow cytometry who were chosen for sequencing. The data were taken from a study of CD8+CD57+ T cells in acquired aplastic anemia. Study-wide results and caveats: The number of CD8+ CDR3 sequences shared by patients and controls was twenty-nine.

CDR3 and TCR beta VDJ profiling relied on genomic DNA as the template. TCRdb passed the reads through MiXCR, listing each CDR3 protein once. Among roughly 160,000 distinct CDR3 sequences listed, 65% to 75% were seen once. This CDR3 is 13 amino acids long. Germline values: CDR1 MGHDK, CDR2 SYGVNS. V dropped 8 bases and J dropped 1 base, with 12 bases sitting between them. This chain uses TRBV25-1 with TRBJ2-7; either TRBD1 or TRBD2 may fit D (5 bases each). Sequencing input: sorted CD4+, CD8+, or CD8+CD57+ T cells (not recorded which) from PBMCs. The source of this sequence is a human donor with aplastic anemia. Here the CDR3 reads CASEGQGSYEQYF. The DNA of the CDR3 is TGTGCCAGCGAGGGGCAGGGATCCTACGAGCAGTACTTC.